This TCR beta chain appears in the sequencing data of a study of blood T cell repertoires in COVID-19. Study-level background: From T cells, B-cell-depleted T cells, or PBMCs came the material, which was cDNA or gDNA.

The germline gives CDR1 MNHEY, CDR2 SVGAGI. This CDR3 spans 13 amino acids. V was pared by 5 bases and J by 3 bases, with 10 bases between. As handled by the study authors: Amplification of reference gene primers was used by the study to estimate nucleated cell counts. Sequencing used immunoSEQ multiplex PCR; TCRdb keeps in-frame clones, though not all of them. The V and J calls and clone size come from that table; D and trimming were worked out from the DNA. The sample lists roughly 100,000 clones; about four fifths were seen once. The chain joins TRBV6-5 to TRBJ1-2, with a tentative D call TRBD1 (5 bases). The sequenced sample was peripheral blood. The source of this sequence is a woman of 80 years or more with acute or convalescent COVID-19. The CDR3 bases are TGTGCCAGCAGTCTGTCAGGGTACTATGGCTACACCTTC. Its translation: CASSLSGYYGYTF.